This T cell receptor beta chain stems from a study of blood T cell repertoires in COVID-19. Overall study: Samples came from the United States, Italy and Spain, spanning acute and convalescent COVID-19. Sample material is recorded as cDNA or gDNA derived from T cells, B-cell-depleted T cells, or PBMCs.

Seattle cases were enrolled at active infection and followed longitudinally. This clone has a handful of counts. The authors' processing: It was from reference gene primer amplification that nucleated cell counts were estimated. This table comes from immunoSEQ multiplex PCR, and its TCRdb copy is limited to in-frame clones, with some not included. D and trimming come from the DNA, and the V and J calls and clone size come from that table. Here the sample spans 50,000 to 65,000 clones, roughly 80% being singletons. Sequenced material: peripheral blood. This TCR was recovered from a man aged 55 to 70 with COVID-19, enrolled during active disease.

Here the CDR3 reads CASSLGAEDSYNEQFF. CDR3 DNA: TGTGCCAGCAGTTTAGGAGCGGAAGACTCCTACAATGAGCAGTTCTTC. The rearrangement joins TRBV6-5 to TRBJ2-1; maybe TRBD2 (5 bases). This CDR3 comprises 16 residues. Trimming shortened V by 4 bases and J by 0 bases, and 13 bases separated the two germline ends. Germline lookup yields CDR1 MNHEY and CDR2 SVGAGI.